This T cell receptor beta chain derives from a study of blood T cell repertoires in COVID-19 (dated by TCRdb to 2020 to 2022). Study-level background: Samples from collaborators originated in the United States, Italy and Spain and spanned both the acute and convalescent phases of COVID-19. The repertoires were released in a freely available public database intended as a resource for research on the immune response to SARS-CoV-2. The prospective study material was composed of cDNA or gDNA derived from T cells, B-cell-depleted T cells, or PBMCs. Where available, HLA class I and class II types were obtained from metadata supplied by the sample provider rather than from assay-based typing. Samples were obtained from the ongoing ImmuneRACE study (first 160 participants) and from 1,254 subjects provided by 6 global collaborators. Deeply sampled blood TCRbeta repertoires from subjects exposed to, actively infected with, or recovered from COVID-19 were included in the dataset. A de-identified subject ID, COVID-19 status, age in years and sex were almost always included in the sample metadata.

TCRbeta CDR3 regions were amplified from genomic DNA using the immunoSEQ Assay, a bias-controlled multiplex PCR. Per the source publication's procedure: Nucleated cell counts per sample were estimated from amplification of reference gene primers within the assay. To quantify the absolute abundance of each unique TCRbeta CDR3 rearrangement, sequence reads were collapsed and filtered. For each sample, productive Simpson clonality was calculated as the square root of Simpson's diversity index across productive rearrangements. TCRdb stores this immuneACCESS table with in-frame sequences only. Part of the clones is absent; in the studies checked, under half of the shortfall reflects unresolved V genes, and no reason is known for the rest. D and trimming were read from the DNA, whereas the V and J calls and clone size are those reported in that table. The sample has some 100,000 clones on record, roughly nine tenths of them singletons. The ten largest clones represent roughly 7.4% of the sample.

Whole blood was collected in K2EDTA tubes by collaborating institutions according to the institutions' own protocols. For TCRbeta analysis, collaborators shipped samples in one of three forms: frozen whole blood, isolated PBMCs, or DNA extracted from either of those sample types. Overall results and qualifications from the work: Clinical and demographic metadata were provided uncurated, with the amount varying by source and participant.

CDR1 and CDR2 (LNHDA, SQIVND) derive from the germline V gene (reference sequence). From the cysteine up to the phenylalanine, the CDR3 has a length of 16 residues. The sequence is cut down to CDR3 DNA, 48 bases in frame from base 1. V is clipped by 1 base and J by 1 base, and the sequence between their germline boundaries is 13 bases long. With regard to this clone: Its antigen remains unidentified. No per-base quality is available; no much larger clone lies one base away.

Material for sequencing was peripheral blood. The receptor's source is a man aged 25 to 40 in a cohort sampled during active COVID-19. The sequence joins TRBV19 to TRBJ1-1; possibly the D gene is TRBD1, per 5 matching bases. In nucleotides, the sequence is TGTGCCAGTAGTATAGCAGGAAGGGGCCGGAACACTGAAGCTTTCTTT. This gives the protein CASSIAGRGRNTEAFF.